This TCR beta chain is from a study of shared clonotypes between healthy human individuals. Overall study results and limits: Among non-shared clonotypes, generation probabilities were lower than among those shared by all four donors. On the whole, naive subsets had larger estimated richness than memory subsets had.

This clone was detected only once. The target antigen is unknown. Some clones are missing from TCRdb's copy, which holds only in-frame ones; the method was immunoSEQ multiplex PCR. The sample shows about 1 million clones, about three quarters of them seen only once. CDR3 length: 15 residues. The trim removed 2 bases at V and 9 bases at J, leaving 7 bases unmatched. Germline CDR1 and CDR2: MDHEN and SYDVKM. This chain joins TRBV28 and TRBJ2-5; 12 positions match TRBD2. The clonotype comes from a man between 18 and 35 years old in good health. Sequenced: memory CD4+ T cells sorted from blood. The subset denotes: CD45RA-negative fraction. The CDR3 bases are TGTGCCAGCAGTTTAAAGCTAGCGGGGGGGCGGGCCCAGTACTTC. It encodes CASSLKLAGGRAQYF.